The clone carrying this TCR beta chain was detected only a few times. The target antigen is unknown. The junction differs from germline at one of its ends, possibly a read error. TCRdb recomputed calls from the reads with MiXCR, one row per CDR3 protein. This sample has hundreds of thousands of distinct CDR3 sequences, with around 35% found just once. These data are taken from a study of T cell repertoires in cytomegalovirus infection. At the level of the study: Evidence of both CMV infection and a matching HLA type came from public TCR beta signatures.

The CDR3 totals 14 residues. The germline gives CDR1 SGHTA, CDR2 FQGNSA. The sample was cultured PBMCs, taken from culture after CMV antigen stimulation. This TCR was recovered from a human donor in good health (CMV status not recorded). Some clones in this sample may be carry-over from other donors' samples. The V call is TRBV7-2, the J call TRBJ2-4, with 8 bases lining up with TRBD2. CDR3 amino acids: CASSFGLATNIQYF. CDR3 DNA: TGTGCCAGCAGCTTCGGACTAGCCACAAACATTCAGTACTTC.